This T cell receptor beta chain was captured in a study of neoadjuvant anti-PD-1 for oral cavity cancer (TCRdb year 2021). About the investigation overall: Before curative-intent surgical resection, most patients were given three to four biweekly doses of nivolumab at 3 mg/kg. Patients who did not progress were given a fourth nivolumab dose at about day 43 and had definitive surgical resection on days 50-56. Under RECIST 1.1, patients with complete response, partial response or stable disease were classed as responders, and patients with progression were classed as non-responders. There were 12 patients in the parent correlative cohort, and the response rate was around 30%.

The sample's time point, from its label and the paper: before neoadjuvant nivolumab. The patients had newly diagnosed stage II-IVA oral cavity squamous cell carcinoma and had not received any prior systemic or radiation treatment. Everyone in the cohort had locally advanced, HPV-negative oral cavity squamous cell carcinoma. Peripheral blood mononuclear cells were analyzed directly and were not maintained or expanded in culture. Samples were obtained from a longitudinal correlative study of a single-arm phase II trial of neoadjuvant nivolumab in oral cavity squamous cell carcinoma. Genomic DNA-based TCRbeta sequencing was performed on subject-matched pre- and post-treatment PBMCs and tumors from three responders and three non-responders. Peripheral blood mononuclear cells were collected before nivolumab treatment and again after treatment, at the time of surgery. The Maxwell RSC DNA from Cells kit was used to extract genomic DNA from PBMCs.

Counted from cysteine to phenylalanine, this CDR3 has 15 amino acids. The kept DNA is CDR3 alone, 45 bases in frame from the first base. The germline V gene supplies CDR1 SGHTA and CDR2 FQGTGA. Between the V and J ends, shortened by 5 bases and 6 bases respectively, the junction contains 14 bases. In regard to this clone: Which antigen it targets is not known. Base qualities were left out, and no much larger clone turns up one base away.

For deep sequencing, each PBMC sample was run in six replicates, with libraries mostly built from approximately 500 ng of input genomic DNA. The immunoSEQ hsTCRbeta kit was used to prepare TCRbeta libraries, following the manufacturer's instructions. The completed libraries were mixed into a single pool at 3 nM, then sequenced with an Illumina NovaSeq 6000 S4 flow cell. In the paper's pipeline: The immunoSEQ Analyzer handled quality control and preprocessing of the raw data. The analysis was restricted to productive rearrangements, with each unique CDR3 amino acid sequence defining a clonotype. Using the R package tcR, the researchers computed the Gini-Simpson index as their estimate of repertoire clonality. Gini indices were compared with Student's t test, and associations with tumor size change were assessed by Pearson correlation. TCRdb obtained this table from immuneACCESS and retained in-frame rearrangements with V and J assigned. These tables miss some clones; where compared with another copy, unresolved V genes account for less than half of the shortfall, and the remainder is unexplained. The D gene and trimming were derived from the DNA, and the V and J assignments and clone size from that table. The sample profile shows roughly 13,000 clones; 73% of them were found once. The top ten hold roughly 3% of the sample.

Study-wide findings and limitations: After neoadjuvant nivolumab, non-responders showed significantly higher T cell clonality (Gini index) in PBMCs than responders did. Only three patients per response group were included in the TCR analyses, and larger cohorts for validation were called for by the authors. Higher pretreatment blood Treg/Th17 ratios correlated with higher pretreatment blood TCRbeta clonality and lower post-treatment tumor TCRbeta clonality.

The receptor was derived from a person aged 40 to 85 with oral cavity squamous cell carcinoma. The chain is made from TRBV7-3 and TRBJ1-6, with the D segment identity uncertain. The input for sequencing was PBMCs, taken before nivolumab (anti-PD-1) treatment. The CDR3 in this case is CASSPSAALNSPLHF. In nucleotides, the sequence is TGTGCCAGCAGCCCATCGGCAGCTCTTAATTCACCCCTCCACTTT.